This TCR beta chain came from a study of blood T cells in healthy people across ages. Together with a sample-barcoded 5' primer, a J-beta primer mix was included in a second PCR lasting roughly 6 to 12 cycles. TCRdb recomputed calls from the 5' RACE reads with MiXCR, one row per CDR3 protein. The sample yields over a million distinct CDR3 sequences, roughly 59% seen once. CDR1 MNHEY and CDR2 SMNVEV come from the germline V gene (reference sequence). The CDR3 totals 15 residues. Trimming removed 2 bases from V and 0 bases from J, with 11 bases in between. This TCR was sampled from a man in his late teens or twenties in good health. The sample consisted of blood. The chain has TRBV27 and TRBJ2-7, with D possibly matching TRBD1 (5 bases). This chain's CDR3 is CASSLQGPSSYEQYF. The CDR3 DNA follows: TGTGCCAGCAGTTTACAGGGTCCAAGCTCCTACGAGCAGTACTTC.